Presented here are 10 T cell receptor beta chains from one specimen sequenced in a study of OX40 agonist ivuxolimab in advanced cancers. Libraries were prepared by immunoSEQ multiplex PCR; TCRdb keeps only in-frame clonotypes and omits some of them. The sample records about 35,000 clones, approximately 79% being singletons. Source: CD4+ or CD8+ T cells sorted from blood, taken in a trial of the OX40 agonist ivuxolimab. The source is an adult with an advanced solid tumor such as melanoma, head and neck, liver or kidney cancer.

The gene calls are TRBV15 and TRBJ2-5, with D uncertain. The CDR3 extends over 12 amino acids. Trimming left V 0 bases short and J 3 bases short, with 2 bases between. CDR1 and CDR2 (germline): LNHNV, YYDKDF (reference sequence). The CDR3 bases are TGTGCCACCAGCAGAGATAAAGAGACCCAGTACTTC. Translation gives CATSRDKETQYF.

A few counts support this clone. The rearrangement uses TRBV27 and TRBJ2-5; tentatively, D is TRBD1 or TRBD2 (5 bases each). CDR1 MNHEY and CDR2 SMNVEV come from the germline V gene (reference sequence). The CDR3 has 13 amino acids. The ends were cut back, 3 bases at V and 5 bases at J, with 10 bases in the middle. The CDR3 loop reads CASSFRGRETQYF. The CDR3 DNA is TGTGCCAGCAGTTTCCGGGGCCGGGAGACCCAGTACTTC.

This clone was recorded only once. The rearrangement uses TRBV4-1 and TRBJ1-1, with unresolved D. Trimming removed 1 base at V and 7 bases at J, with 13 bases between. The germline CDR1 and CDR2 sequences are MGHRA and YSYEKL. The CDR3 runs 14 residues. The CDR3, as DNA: TGCGCCAGCAGCCAAGGCGGCAGGACCTATGAAGCTTTCTTT. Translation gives CASSQGGRTYEAFF.

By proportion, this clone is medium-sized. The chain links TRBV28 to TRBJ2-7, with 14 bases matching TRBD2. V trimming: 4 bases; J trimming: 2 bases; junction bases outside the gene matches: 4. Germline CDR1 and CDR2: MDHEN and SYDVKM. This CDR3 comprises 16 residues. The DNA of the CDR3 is TGTGCCAGCAGTTCGGGACTAGCGGGAGATACCTACGAGCAGTACTTC. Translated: CASSSGLAGDTYEQYF.

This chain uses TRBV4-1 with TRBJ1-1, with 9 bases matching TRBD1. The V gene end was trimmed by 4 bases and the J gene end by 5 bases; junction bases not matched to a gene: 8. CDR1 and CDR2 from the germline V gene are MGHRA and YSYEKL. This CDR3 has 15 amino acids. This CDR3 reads CASSRGQGVGTEAFF. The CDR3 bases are TGCGCCAGCAGCCGGGGACAGGGAGTAGGAACTGAAGCTTTCTTT.

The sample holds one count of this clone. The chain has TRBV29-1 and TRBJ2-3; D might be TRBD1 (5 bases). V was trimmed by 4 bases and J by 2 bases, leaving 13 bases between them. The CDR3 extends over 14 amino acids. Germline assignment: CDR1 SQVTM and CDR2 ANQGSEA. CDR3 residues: CSVAPGILTDTQYF. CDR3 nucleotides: TGCAGCGTTGCGCCAGGGATCCTCACAGATACGCAGTATTTT.

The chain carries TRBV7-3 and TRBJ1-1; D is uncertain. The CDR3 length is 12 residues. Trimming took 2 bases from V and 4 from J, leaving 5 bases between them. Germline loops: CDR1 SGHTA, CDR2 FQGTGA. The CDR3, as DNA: TGTGCCAGCAGCTTAGGACCCACTGAAGCTTTCTTT. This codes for CASSLGPTEAFF.

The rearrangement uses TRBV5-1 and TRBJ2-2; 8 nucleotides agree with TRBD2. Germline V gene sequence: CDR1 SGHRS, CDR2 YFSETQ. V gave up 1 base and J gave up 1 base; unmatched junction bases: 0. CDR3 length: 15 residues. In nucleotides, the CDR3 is TGCGCCAGCAGCTTGACTAGCGGGAACACCGGGGAGCTGTTTTTT. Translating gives CASSLTSGNTGELFF.

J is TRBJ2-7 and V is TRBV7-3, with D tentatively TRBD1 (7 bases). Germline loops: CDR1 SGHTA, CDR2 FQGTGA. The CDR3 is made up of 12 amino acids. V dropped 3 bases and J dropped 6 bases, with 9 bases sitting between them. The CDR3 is CASSFQGGEQYF. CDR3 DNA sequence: TGTGCCAGCAGCTTTCAGGGGGGCGAGCAGTACTTC.

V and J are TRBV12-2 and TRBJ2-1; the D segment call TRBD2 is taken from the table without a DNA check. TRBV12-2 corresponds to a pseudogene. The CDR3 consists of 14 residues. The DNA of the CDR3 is TGTGCAAGTCCCACATATCCAGCGAGCTATGAGCAGTTCTTC. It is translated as CASPTYPASYEQFF.